These 8 T cell receptor beta chains came from one sample sequenced in a study of blood T cell repertoires in COVID-19 (dated by TCRdb to the early 2020s). Library preparation employed the immunoSEQ multiplex PCR assay. Held by TCRdb, this immuneACCESS table contains in-frame sequences only and omits some clones. Under half of the omission traces to an unresolved V gene where checked; the cause of the rest is unknown. Present in this sample are about 200,000 clones, roughly 80% of which were seen just once. The top ten hold around 8% of the sample. The sample was peripheral blood. These receptors were obtained from a woman older than 75 with COVID-19, enrolled during active disease.

This rearrangement joins TRBV5-1 to TRBJ1-1; a weak D match, TRBD1 (6 bases). V lost 0 bases and J 4 bases, leaving 22 bases between the germline ends. The CDR3 contains 18 residues. Germline V lookup: CDR1 SGHRS, CDR2 YFSETQ. The CDR3 region is CASSLEGTGTNWGTEAFF. The CDR3 DNA is TGCGCCAGCAGCTTGGAAGGAACAGGGACCAACTGGGGCACTGAAGCTTTCTTT. The complete variable domain, with remaining parts taken from reference TRBV5-1 and TRBJ1-1, reads KAGVTQTPRYLIKTRGQQVTLSCSPISGHRSVSWYQQTPGQGLQFLFEYFSETQRNKGNFPGRFSGRQFSNSRSEMNVSTLELGDSALYLCASSLEGTGTNWGTEAFFGQGTRLTVV.

V is TRBV25-1 and J is TRBJ2-1; possibly TRBD1 for D (6 bases). The V gene's germline CDR1 is MGHDK and CDR2 SYGVNS. Trimming pared 3 bases from V and 6 bases from J, leaving 15 bases between. The CDR3 contains 15 residues. CDR3 sequence reads: CASSDQDSIANEQFF. The CDR3 DNA follows: TGTGCCAGCAGTGACCAGGACAGTATCGCCAATGAGCAGTTCTTC.

This clone was seen a handful of times. This rearrangement joins TRBV9 to TRBJ1-3; 8 positions match TRBD1. CDR3 size: 15 residues. Germline V lookup: CDR1 SGDLS, CDR2 YYNGEE. Germline trimming cut 4 bases from V and 1 base from J; bases unmatched to any gene: 4. This chain's CDR3 is CASSSRGLSGNTIYF. The DNA for the CDR3 is TGTGCCAGCAGCTCCAGGGGGCTGTCTGGAAACACCATATATTTT.

The gene calls are TRBV7-9 and TRBJ1-1, with 8 bases identical to TRBD1. Germline lookup yields CDR1 SEHNR and CDR2 FQNEAQ (reference sequence). V shed 5 bases and J 0 bases; nucleotides not matched to a gene: 14. The CDR3 has 18 residues. CDR3 sequence reads: CASSQQTGAIIMNTEAFF. The CDR3 nucleotides are TGTGCCAGCAGCCAGCAGACAGGGGCGATCATCATGAACACTGAAGCTTTCTTT.

The chain joins TRBV2 to TRBJ1-2; 7 bases match TRBD1. Germline V gives CDR1 SNHLY, CDR2 FYNNEI. The CDR3 runs 14 residues. The junction had 9 bases not matched to a gene; V was cut back by 7 bases and J by 4 bases. CDR3 DNA: TGTGCCAGCACGACCAGGGGGTTCTTCTATGGCTACACCTTC. The encoded protein is CASTTRGFFYGYTF.

This chain uses TRBV7-6 with TRBJ2-1, with 10 bases lining up with TRBD1. CDR3 size: 16 residues. CDR1 is SGHVS and CDR2 is FNYEAQ in the germline V gene. After removal of 5 bases from V and 5 bases from J, the junction contained 9 bases not matched to a gene. The CDR3 sequence: CASSNDRTGGDNEQFF. The CDR3 DNA follows: TGTGCCAGCAGCAATGACCGGACAGGGGGAGACAATGAGCAGTTCTTC.

This chain connects TRBV4-3 to TRBJ2-1; weak D call: TRBD1 (6 bases). The CDR3 runs 16 residues. V lost 0 bases to trimming and J lost 4 bases, with 13 bases between them. Germline lookup yields CDR1 LGHNA and CDR2 YSLEER. The CDR3 nucleotides read TGCGCCAGCAGCCAAGATTGGGGACAAAAGTACAATGAGCAGTTCTTC. Protein: CASSQDWGQKYNEQFF.

The chain links TRBV11-2 to TRBJ1-2; D remains ambiguous. With 0 bases removed from V and 7 bases from J, the gap between germline ends came to 9 bases. Germline CDR1 reads SGHAT; CDR2 reads FQNNGV. The CDR3 loop spans 13 amino acids. This CDR3 is CASSLDPAGGYTF. CDR3 sequence (DNA): TGTGCCAGCAGCTTAGACCCGGCGGGTGGCTACACCTTC.